This entry lists 17 T cell receptor beta chains sequenced from one sample in a study of cytomegalovirus exposure and HLA in healthy donors (dated 2017 in TCRdb). Receptor libraries were prepared by the immunoSEQ multiplex PCR assay. Entries here come from immuneACCESS through TCRdb and include only in-frame sequences with V and J called. Some clones fail to appear in such tables; in the studies checked, an unresolved V gene covers under half of the shortfall, and the cause of the remainder is unknown. In this sample the table shows around 80,000 clones, roughly 94% of which occur a single time. 0.69% of the sample comes from the top ten. The sequenced sample was PBMCs. Source of these receptors: a woman between 18 and 30 years old in good health and CMV-seronegative.

This chain connects TRBV7-9 to TRBJ2-3, with 15 nucleotides matching TRBD2. There are 16 residues in the CDR3. The V segment lost 5 bases and the J segment 6 bases; nucleotides outside the gene matches: 6. Germline-derived CDR1 and CDR2 are SEHNR and FQNEAQ (reference sequence). The CDR3 spells CASSAGLAGGGDTQYF. In DNA, the CDR3 is TGTGCCAGCAGCGCGGGACTAGCGGGAGGTGGGGATACGCAGTATTTT.

This chain joins TRBV19 and TRBJ2-7, with D perhaps matching TRBD2 (6 bases). V dropped 3 bases and J dropped 4 bases, with 13 bases sitting between them. This CDR3 is built from 14 residues. Germline assignment: CDR1 LNHDA and CDR2 SQIVND (reference sequence). The CDR3 is CASSIGVAAYEQYF. In DNA form, the CDR3 reads TGTGCCAGTAGTATCGGGGTAGCGGCTTACGAGCAGTACTTC.

CDR3 sequence reads: CASSIGGRNTDTQYF. Here the CDR3 DNA reads TGTGCCAGTAGTATTGGCGGGAGAAACACAGATACGCAGTATTTT. The rearrangement joins TRBV19 to TRBJ2-3, with 7 bases aligning to TRBD2. The CDR3 is made up of 15 amino acids. Trimming cost V 3 bases and J 2 bases; bases outside gene matches: 5. Germline-derived CDR1 and CDR2 are LNHDA and SQIVND (reference sequence).

V is TRBV27 and J is TRBJ1-5; a weak D match, TRBD1 (5 bases). The CDR3 is 16 residues long. Germline V gives CDR1 MNHEY, CDR2 SMNVEV (reference sequence). Trimming removed 5 bases from V and 2 bases from J, with 16 bases in between. The CDR3 is CASSPERGFRNQPQHF. Written as DNA, the CDR3 is TGTGCCAGCAGTCCCGAACGGGGGTTCCGCAATCAGCCCCAGCATTTT.

The chain is built from TRBV19 and TRBJ2-5; 8 bases map to TRBD1. Germline V gene lookup returns CDR1 LNHDA and CDR2 SQIVND (reference sequence). V was pared by 6 bases and J by 2 bases, with 5 bases of the junction left unmatched. The CDR3 totals 14 residues. The CDR3 spells CASSSGQGQETQYF. The CDR3 DNA reads as TGTGCCAGTAGCTCAGGACAGGGTCAAGAGACCCAGTACTTC.

The rearrangement links TRBV7-2 to TRBJ2-4; 8 bases agree with TRBD1. The CDR3 is 13 amino acids. Losses at the gene ends were 5 bases for V and 9 bases for J; bases not matched to a gene: 6. The germline CDR1 and CDR2 sequences are SGHTA and FQGNSA. This CDR3 reads CASSGQGAAIQYF. CDR3 nucleotides: TGTGCCAGCAGCGGCCAGGGGGCGGCCATTCAGTACTTC.

J is TRBJ2-5 and V is TRBV7-2; the D gene is possibly TRBD1 (6 bases). The CDR3 covers 16 residues. The germline CDR1 and CDR2 sequences are SGHTA and FQGNSA. V shed 8 bases and J shed 3 bases, with 22 bases lying between them. The CDR3 sequence: CASEAYFGTPKETQYF. The CDR3 nucleotides read TGTGCCAGCGAAGCATACTTCGGGACACCTAAAGAGACCCAGTACTTC.

This sequence joins TRBV7-2 and TRBJ2-1; D might be TRBD2 (7 bases). V was cut by 5 bases and J by 4 bases, with 21 bases left in between. This CDR3 comprises 17 residues. The germline gives CDR1 SGHTA, CDR2 FQGNSA. The CDR3 region has the DNA TGTGCCAGCAGCGAGTCTAGGGGGAGGGCCTTGTACAATGAGCAGTTCTTC. Residues: CASSESRGRALYNEQFF.

CDR3 region: CASKPGQGDYGYTF. The CDR3 nucleotides read TGTGCCAGCAAACCGGGACAGGGGGACTATGGCTACACCTTC. The chain combines TRBV7-2 with TRBJ1-2; 11 bases line up with TRBD1. Germline lookup yields CDR1 SGHTA and CDR2 FQGNSA. This CDR3 spans 14 amino acids. The ends lost 7 bases at V and 3 bases at J; junction bases unmatched: 4.

This rearrangement joins TRBV6-5 to TRBJ2-3; D is ambiguous. CDR1 MNHEY and CDR2 SVGAGI come from the germline V gene. The CDR3 extends over 15 amino acids. V dropped 0 bases and J dropped 6 bases, with 13 bases sitting between them. In nucleotides, the CDR3 is TGTGCCAGCAGTTACTCGAAGATAGCAAGGGATACGCAGTATTTT. As protein: CASSYSKIARDTQYF.

In this sample, this clone turned up once. This rearrangement joins TRBV4-3 to TRBJ2-7; 9 bases are shared with TRBD1. The V gene end was trimmed by 5 bases and the J gene end by 5 bases; junction bases not matched to a gene: 10. There are 15 residues in the CDR3. The germline V gene has CDR1 LGHNA and CDR2 YSLEER. The CDR3 is CASSDEGQGVDEQYF. CDR3 DNA sequence: TGCGCCAGCAGCGACGAGGGACAGGGAGTCGACGAGCAGTACTTC.

The chain uses TRBV19 and TRBJ1-6; D not certain. Deletions cut 7 bases from V and 0 bases from J, with 10 bases between. In germline, CDR1 is LNHDA, CDR2 SQIVND (reference sequence). The CDR3 is 15 amino acids. CDR3 nucleotide sequence: TGTGCCAGTACCCGACTGAGCTCCTATAATTCACCCCTCCACTTT. Its translation is CASTRLSSYNSPLHF.

The genes are TRBV12-2 and TRBJ2-1; the table's TRBD2 call for D was not verified on the DNA. TRBV12-2 is flagged as a pseudogene. The CDR3 covers 17 residues. The CDR3 DNA reads TGTGCAAGTCGCTTAGTTCCAGCGTTAAGGTCCTACAATGAGCAGTTCTTC. It codes for CASRLVPALRSYNEQFF.

The V call is TRBV13, the J call TRBJ1-2; 10 bases are shared with TRBD1. This CDR3 spans 15 amino acids. The ends lost 4 bases at V and 3 bases at J; junction bases unmatched: 5. Germline assignment: CDR1 PRHDT and CDR2 FYEKMQ (reference sequence). CDR3 coding DNA: TGTGCCAGCAGCTCGCGGGACAGGGGATACTATGGCTACACCTTC. Translating gives CASSSRDRGYYGYTF.

The rearrangement uses TRBV7-2 and TRBJ2-2; 10 nucleotides align to TRBD2. The CDR3 runs 17 residues. The V segment lost 1 base and the J segment 1 base; nucleotides outside the gene matches: 3. From germline, CDR1 is SGHTA and CDR2 FQGNSA. CDR3 amino acids: CASSLGTSGMNTGELFF. The CDR3, as DNA: TGTGCCAGCAGCTTAGGGACTAGCGGAATGAACACCGGGGAGCTGTTTTTT.

The V call is TRBV7-9, the J call TRBJ1-5, with 9 bases matching TRBD1. V lost 0 bases and J lost 2; bases outside the gene matches: 11. CDR1 and CDR2 from the germline V gene are SEHNR and FQNEAQ (reference sequence). This CDR3 region has 19 residues. The CDR3 DNA sequence: TGTGCCAGCAGCTTAGCGCGAGGACAGGGGAGCCCGCGCAATCAGCCCCAGCATTTT. Protein sequence: CASSLARGQGSPRNQPQHF.

The CDR3 bases are TGTGCCAGCAGCCCCACCCCGGGACAGCTTTTTCAGACAGATACGCAGTATTTT. Amino acid sequence: CASSPTPGQLFQTDTQYF. This chain joins TRBV9 and TRBJ2-3, with 7 bases lining up with TRBD1. Trimming removed 4 bases from V and 3 bases from J; junction bases left unmatched: 17. Looked up from germline, CDR1 is SGDLS and CDR2 is YYNGEE. The CDR3 is 18 amino acids.